This TCR beta chain was profiled in a study of graft-versus-host responses after intestinal transplantation (dated by TCRdb to the early 2020s). General notes on the study: The transplants that recipients got were multivisceral, liver-intestinal, or isolated intestinal. Every recipient was given anti-thymocyte globulin induction, then maintenance tacrolimus and steroids for approximately 3 years. Graft-versus-host and host-versus-graft alloreactive T cell clones were tracked in the graft, circulation and bone marrow after intestinal transplantation using bulk TCR-beta CDR3 sequencing. Alloreactive clones were identified by sequencing pre-transplant mixed lymphocyte reaction products and comparing them with unstimulated pre-transplant donor and recipient T cells. The cohort enrolled 24 intestinal transplant recipients, one of whom was a retransplant, and a few patients without pretransplant specimens were excluded. A peak of at least 4% donor T cells among recipient peripheral blood mononuclear cells was the definition used for donor T cell macrochimerism. Instead of going to the commercial service, samples from a few later patients were sequenced in-house on an Illumina MiSeq and processed with MiXCR. On the study overall, not on this receptor specifically: Conclusions were limited by the relatively low number and heterogeneity of intestinal transplant patients. GvH clones were found in recipient bone marrow, and some of the GvH clones appeared earlier in ileal mucosa or blood, which is consistent with an intestinal mucosal origin. In patients with donor T cell macrochimerism, the allografts had high GvH to HvG T cell clonal ratios. Peak levels of circulating GvH clones were associated with declines in HvG clones early after transplant.

Concerning this clone: Its antigen is currently not known. Per-base qualities were not stored, and no clone one base away is much larger.

Based on the germline V gene (reference sequence), the CDR1 and CDR2 sequences are GTSNPN and SVGIG. V drops 0 bases and J drops 3 bases, leaving 15 bases in between. Counted from cysteine to phenylalanine, this CDR3 has 16 amino acids. The read is trimmed to its CDR3 DNA, 48 bases read in frame from base 1. Libraries were prepared through the immunoSEQ multiplex PCR assay. In most patients, genomic DNA was isolated using the Qiagen DNeasy Blood and Tissue Kit and sent frozen to Adaptive Biotechnologies for TCR sequencing. High-throughput TCR-beta CDR3 sequencing of genomic DNA from most patients was performed by Adaptive Biotechnologies. In the paper's pipeline: Adaptive's ImmunoSEQ software was the source of the TCR sequencing data for fewer than 20 patients, while a few other patients were processed with MiXCR and VDJtools. To correct CD4 versus CD8 sorting errors, sequences present in both subsets at a frequency ratio below 5:1 were removed. CDR3 nucleotide sequences shared between donor and recipient were removed because their origin could not be assigned. To count as alloreactive, a clone needed at least 2-fold expansion over unstimulated cells and a minimum CFSE-low frequency of 0.002% (template counts) or 0.001% (read counts). A clone was considered mappable if detected in the sequenced pre-transplant spleen, lymph node, or MLR CFSE-low populations of the donor or recipient. Cumulative frequency of alloreactive clones was calculated as a percentage of all sequences weighted by copy number. The clones in this table, taken by TCRdb from immuneACCESS, are in-frame only. Not every clone is retained; where verified, under half of the shortfall comes from an unresolved V gene, and the cause of the rest is unknown. That table furnishes V, J and clone size, whereas the DNA furnished D and trimming. Counted in this sample were about 120,000 clones; 90% to 95% of them appeared once. The ten largest clones take up over 0.1% of the sample.

Sample time point, as interpreted from the label and publication: cells obtained before transplantation from donor or recipient. CD3+CD4+ and CD3+CD8+ populations were FACS-sorted from unstimulated pre-transplant donor and recipient cells taken from spleen or lymph nodes. Sample: unstimulated CD4+ T cells sorted from spleen or lymph node cells, taken before intestinal transplant. The chain is encoded by TRBV30 joined to TRBJ1-5, with TRBD1 tentatively as D gene (5 bases match). The receptor was isolated from a human donor who received an intestinal transplant. The DNA is as follows: TGTGCCTGGAGTGTACCTCAGGGATTTGCCAATCAGCCCCAGCATTTT. Its amino acids are CAWSVPQGFANQPQHF.